Each of the 20 T cell receptor beta chains below was sequenced from the same sample in a study of cytomegalovirus exposure and HLA in healthy donors. 60 Vbeta and 13 Jbeta primers were used in PCR. Assay: immunoSEQ multiplex PCR; the TCRdb copy retains only in-frame clones and omits some. The sample shows approximately 80,000 clones, 74% of them seen only once. The sample taken for sequencing was PBMCs. These receptor sequences come from a man in his thirties or forties in good health and CMV-seropositive.

V gene TRBV21-1 combines with J gene TRBJ1-2; the DNA was not used to check the table's D call, TRBD1. TRBV21-1 is deemed a pseudogene. The CDR3 consists of 14 residues. The DNA for the CDR3 is TGTGCCAGCAGCACGATGACAGGGGGTAATGGCTACACCTTC. Encoded protein: CASSTMTGGNGYTF.

This clone was detected many times. The chain uses TRBV28 and TRBJ2-1; D not resolved. The V end lost 5 bases, the J end lost 7 bases, and 15 bases lay between the germline ends. The CDR3 spans 14 residues. Germline-derived CDR1 and CDR2 are MDHEN and SYDVKM. The chain's CDR3 is CASSRAGTVNEQFF. Written as DNA, the CDR3 is TGTGCCAGCAGTAGAGCAGGTACCGTAAATGAGCAGTTCTTC.

This chain's CDR3 is CASSRARGRYEQYF. CDR3 DNA: TGTGCCAGCAGCCGGGCCAGGGGGCGGTACGAGCAGTACTTC. The rearrangement joins TRBV7-8 to TRBJ2-7; TRBD1 aligns across 8 bases. In germline, CDR1 is SGHVS, CDR2 FQNEAQ. The CDR3 extends over 14 amino acids. After removal of 5 bases from V and 4 bases from J, the junction contained 7 bases not matched to a gene.

This rearrangement joins TRBV7-9 to TRBJ2-2, with a tentative D call TRBD2 (5 bases). Germline V lookup: CDR1 SEHNR, CDR2 FQNEAQ (reference sequence). The V end was cut by 4 bases, the J end by 5 bases, with 14 bases between. There are 15 residues in the CDR3. The DNA for the CDR3 is TGTGCCAGCAGCTCCGACGGCCCGGGGACCGGGGAGCTGTTTTTT. It yields the protein CASSSDGPGTGELFF.

This clone was recorded once. The CDR3 loop reads CASSQDRGGWSEAFF. As DNA, the CDR3 is TGCGCCAGCAGCCAAGATAGGGGGGGCTGGTCTGAAGCTTTCTTT. The chain carries TRBV4-1 and TRBJ1-1, with a weak D call TRBD1 (6 bases). Germline CDR1 reads MGHRA; CDR2 reads YSYEKL. The CDR3 runs to 15 residues. Trimming removed 0 bases at V and 6 bases at J, with 14 bases between.

The chain carries TRBV29-1 and TRBJ1-2, with 7 bases lining up with TRBD1. With V trimmed by 3 bases and J by 8 bases, 9 bases remained unmatched. This CDR3 has 13 residues. Germline assignment: CDR1 SQVTM and CDR2 ANQGSEA. The CDR3 coding sequence is TGCAGCGTTGACAAGGGGGCGCGGGGAGGCTACACCTTC. Protein product: CSVDKGARGGYTF.

V is TRBV5-4 and J is TRBJ2-7, with D possibly matching TRBD2 (6 bases). Per the germline V gene, CDR1 is SGHNT and CDR2 is YYREEE (reference sequence). The CDR3 runs to 15 residues. Trimming removed 4 bases at V and 5 bases at J, with 19 bases between. The DNA of the CDR3 is TGTGCCAGCAGCGAATATGCGGGACGAGACGACGAGCAGTACTTC. The encoded protein is CASSEYAGRDDEQYF.

The J gene is TRBJ2-1, the V gene TRBV27; no reliable D call. CDR3 length: 10 residues. V was pared by 0 bases and J by 14 bases, with 5 bases between. CDR1 MNHEY and CDR2 SMNVEV come from the germline V gene (reference sequence). The CDR3, as DNA: TGTGCCAGCAGTTTATCTCCCAAGTTCTTC. This gives the protein CASSLSPKFF.

This chain uses TRBV10-2 with TRBJ1-5; 9 bases fit TRBD1. The CDR3 has 15 amino acids. In germline, CDR1 is WSHSY, CDR2 SAAADI. With V trimmed by 8 bases and J by 3 bases, 8 bases remained unmatched. The CDR3 bases are TGCGCCAGCGCTAGGGACAGGGTCATCAATCAGCCCCAGCATTTT. It specifies CASARDRVINQPQHF.

The chain employs TRBV7-9 and TRBJ1-1; TRBD1 matches 8 bases. In germline, CDR1 is SEHNR, CDR2 FQNEAQ (reference sequence). V trimming: 5 bases; J trimming: 0 bases; junction bases outside the gene matches: 11. The CDR3 runs to 17 residues. The CDR3 DNA is TGTGCCAGCAGCGGACGGGACAGGAGAATTATGAACACTGAAGCTTTCTTT. Translated, it gives CASSGRDRRIMNTEAFF.

V is TRBV4-3 and J is TRBJ2-3; tentatively, D is TRBD2 (6 bases). The ends were cut back, 3 bases at V and 0 bases at J, with 16 bases in the middle. This CDR3 is 17 amino acids long. Germline V gene lookup returns CDR1 LGHNA and CDR2 YSLEER. CDR3 nucleotide sequence: TGCGCCAGCAGCCACCCCTCAGGAGGGACTAGCACAGATACGCAGTATTTT. This translates into CASSHPSGGTSTDTQYF.

The rearrangement links TRBV19 to TRBJ2-3; the match to TRBD1 covers 7 bases. The CDR3 is made up of 14 amino acids. The germline V gene has CDR1 LNHDA and CDR2 SQIVND (reference sequence). After removal of 5 bases from V and 2 bases from J, the junction contained 4 bases not matched to a gene. CDR3 sequence (DNA): TGTGCCAGTAGTCTAGGGGGCTACACAGATACGCAGTATTTT. Its protein product is CASSLGGYTDTQYF.

This sequence joins TRBV7-2 and TRBJ1-1, with D uncertain. CDR1 SGHTA and CDR2 FQGNSA come from the germline V gene. This CDR3 comprises 13 residues. V was trimmed by 1 base and J by 4 bases, leaving 7 bases between them. The CDR3 bases are TGTGCCAGCAGCTTAGACCCAGGCACTGAAGCTTTCTTT. Translating gives CASSLDPGTEAFF.

V is TRBV5-1 and J is TRBJ1-1; D is uncertain. Germline values: CDR1 SGHRS, CDR2 YFSETQ. V was cut by 0 bases and J by 5 bases, with 17 bases left in between. There are 16 residues in the CDR3. Written as DNA, the CDR3 is TGCGCCAGCAGCTTGGGTCGGGGATTAGGAACAACTGAAGCTTTCTTT. Amino acids: CASSLGRGLGTTEAFF.

The J gene is TRBJ1-1, the V gene TRBV27, with D unclear. Trimming stripped 2 bases from V and 3 bases from J, with 10 bases between. CDR3 size: 14 residues. Germline V gene data show CDR1 as MNHEY and CDR2 as SMNVEV (reference sequence). The CDR3 nucleotides read TGTGCCAGCAGTTTACGGGGTTCGGACACTGAAGCTTTCTTT. This codes for CASSLRGSDTEAFF.

The chain employs TRBV30 and TRBJ1-1; tentatively, D is TRBD1 (5 bases). Per germline, CDR1 GTSNPN and CDR2 SVGIG (reference sequence). The CDR3 runs 13 residues. The CDR3 protein is CVSTGTMNTEAFF. DNA of the CDR3: TGTGTCTCAACGGGGACTATGAACACTGAAGCTTTCTTT.

This clone has only a few counts. In nucleotides, the CDR3 is TGTGCCAGCGGGGCGACCTACGAGCAGTACTTC. It specifies CASGATYEQYF. The rearrangement links TRBV6-6 to TRBJ2-7; perhaps TRBD1 as D (5 bases). Trimming removed 8 bases at V and 2 bases at J, with 7 bases between. Germline CDR1 is MNHNY and CDR2 is SVGAGI (reference sequence). The length of the CDR3 is 11 residues.

The table lists this clone with a few counts. J is TRBJ2-7 and V is TRBV5-4, with TRBD1 matching over 8 bases. With 2 bases clipped from V and 5 bases from J, the junction kept 3 bases outside the gene matches. The CDR3 length is 13 residues. The V gene's germline CDR1 is SGHNT and CDR2 YYREEE (reference sequence). Written as DNA, the CDR3 is TGTGCCAGCAGCTTACAGGGGGTCAACGAGCAGTACTTC. Residues: CASSLQGVNEQYF.

The gene calls are TRBV28 and TRBJ2-7, with 7 bases identical to TRBD1. There are 15 residues in the CDR3. Germline assignment: CDR1 MDHEN and CDR2 SYDVKM. V lost 7 bases and J lost 3; bases outside the gene matches: 12. CDR3 amino acids: CASTKAGTEHYEQYF. The CDR3 DNA sequence: TGTGCCAGCACCAAAGCCGGGACAGAGCACTACGAGCAGTACTTC.

This chain connects TRBV11-2 to TRBJ1-4; possible D gene TRBD1, 5 bases. CDR3 length: 13 residues. V lost 4 bases, J lost 7 bases, and 10 bases lay in between. Germline lookup yields CDR1 SGHAT and CDR2 FQNNGV. The CDR3 bases are TGTGCCAGCAGCTGGGCGGGGGGTGAAAAACTGTTTTTT. Translation gives CASSWAGGEKLFF.